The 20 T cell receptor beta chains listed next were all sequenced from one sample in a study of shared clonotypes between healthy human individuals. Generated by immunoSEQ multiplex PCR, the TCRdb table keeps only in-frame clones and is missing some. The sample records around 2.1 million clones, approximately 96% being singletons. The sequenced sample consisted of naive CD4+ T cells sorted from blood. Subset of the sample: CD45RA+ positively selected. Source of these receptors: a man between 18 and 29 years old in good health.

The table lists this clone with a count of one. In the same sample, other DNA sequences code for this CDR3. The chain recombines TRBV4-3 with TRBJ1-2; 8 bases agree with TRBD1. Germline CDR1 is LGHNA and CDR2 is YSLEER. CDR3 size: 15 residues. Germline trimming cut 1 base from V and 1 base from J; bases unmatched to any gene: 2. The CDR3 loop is CASSQGTGINYGYTF. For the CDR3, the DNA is TGCGCCAGCAGCCAAGGGACAGGGATTAACTATGGCTACACCTTC.

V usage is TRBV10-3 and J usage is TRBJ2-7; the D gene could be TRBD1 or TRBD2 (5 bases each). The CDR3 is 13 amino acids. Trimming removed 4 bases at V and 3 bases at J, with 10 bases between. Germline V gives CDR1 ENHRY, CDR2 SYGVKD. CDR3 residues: CAISGGVNYEQYF. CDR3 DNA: TGTGCCATCAGTGGAGGGGTGAACTACGAGCAGTACTTC.

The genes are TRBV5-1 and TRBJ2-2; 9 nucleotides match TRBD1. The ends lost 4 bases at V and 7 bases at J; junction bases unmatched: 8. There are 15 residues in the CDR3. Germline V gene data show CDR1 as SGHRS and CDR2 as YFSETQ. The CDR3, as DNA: TGCGCCAGCAGCCCTACACCGACAGGGGGCGGGGAGCTGTTTTTT. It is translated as CASSPTPTGGGELFF.

The CDR3 coding sequence is TGTGCCAGCTCATGGCGCCAAGAGACCCAGTACTTC. Translating gives CASSWRQETQYF. The chain has TRBV18 and TRBJ2-5; D not resolved. The V end was cut by 5 bases, the J end by 1 base, with 5 bases between. This CDR3 has 12 residues. CDR1 and CDR2 from the germline V gene are KGHSH and LQKENI.

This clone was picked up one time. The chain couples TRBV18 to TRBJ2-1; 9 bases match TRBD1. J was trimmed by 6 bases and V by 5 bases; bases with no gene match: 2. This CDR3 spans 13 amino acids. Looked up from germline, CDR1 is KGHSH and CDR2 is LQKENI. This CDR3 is CASSKTGGNEQFF. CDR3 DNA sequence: TGTGCCAGCTCAAAGACAGGGGGCAATGAGCAGTTCTTC.

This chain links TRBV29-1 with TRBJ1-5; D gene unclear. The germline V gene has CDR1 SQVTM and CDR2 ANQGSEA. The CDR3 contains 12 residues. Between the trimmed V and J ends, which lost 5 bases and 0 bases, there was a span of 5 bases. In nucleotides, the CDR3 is TGCAGCGTTCGGTATAGCAATCAGCCCCAGCATTTT. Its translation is CSVRYSNQPQHF.

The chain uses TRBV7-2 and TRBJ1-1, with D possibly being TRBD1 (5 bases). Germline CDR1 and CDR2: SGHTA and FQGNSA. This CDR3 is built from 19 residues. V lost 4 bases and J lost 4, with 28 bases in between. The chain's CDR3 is CASSSPEGYRVGAGTEAFF. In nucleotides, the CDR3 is TGTGCCAGCAGCTCGCCAGAGGGGTATAGGGTGGGAGCGGGCACTGAAGCTTTCTTT.

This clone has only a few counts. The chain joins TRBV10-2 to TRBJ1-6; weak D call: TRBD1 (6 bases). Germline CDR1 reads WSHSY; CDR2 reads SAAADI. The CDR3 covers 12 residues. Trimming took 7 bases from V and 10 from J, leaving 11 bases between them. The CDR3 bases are TGCGCCAGCACTTATCAGGGGTCACCCCTCCACTTT. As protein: CASTYQGSPLHF.

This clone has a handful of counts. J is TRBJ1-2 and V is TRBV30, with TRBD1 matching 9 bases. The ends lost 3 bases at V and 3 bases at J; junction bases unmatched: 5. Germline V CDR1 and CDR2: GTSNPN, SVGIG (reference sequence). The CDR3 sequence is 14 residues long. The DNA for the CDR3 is TGTGCCTGGAGCTACAGGGGGCGCGACTATGGCTACACCTTC. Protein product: CAWSYRGRDYGYTF.

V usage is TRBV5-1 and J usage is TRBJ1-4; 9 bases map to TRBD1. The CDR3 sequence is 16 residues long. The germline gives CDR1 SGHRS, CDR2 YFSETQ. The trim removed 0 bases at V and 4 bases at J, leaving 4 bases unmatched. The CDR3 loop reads CASSLEGTGYNEKLFF. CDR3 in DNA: TGCGCCAGCAGCTTGGAAGGGACAGGGTATAATGAAAAACTGTTTTTT.

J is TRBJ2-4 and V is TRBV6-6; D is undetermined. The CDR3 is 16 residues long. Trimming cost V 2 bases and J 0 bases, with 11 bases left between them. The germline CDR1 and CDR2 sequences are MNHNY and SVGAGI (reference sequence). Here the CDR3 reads CASSYPPVLAKNIQYF. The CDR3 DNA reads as TGTGCCAGCAGTTACCCTCCGGTGCTAGCCAAAAACATTCAGTACTTC.

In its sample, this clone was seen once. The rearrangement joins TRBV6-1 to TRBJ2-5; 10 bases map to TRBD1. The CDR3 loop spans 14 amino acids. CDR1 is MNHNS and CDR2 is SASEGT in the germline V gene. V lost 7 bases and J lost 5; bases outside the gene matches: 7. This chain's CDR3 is CASTRQGAEETQYF. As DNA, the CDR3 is TGTGCCAGCACAAGACAGGGGGCGGAGGAGACCCAGTACTTC.

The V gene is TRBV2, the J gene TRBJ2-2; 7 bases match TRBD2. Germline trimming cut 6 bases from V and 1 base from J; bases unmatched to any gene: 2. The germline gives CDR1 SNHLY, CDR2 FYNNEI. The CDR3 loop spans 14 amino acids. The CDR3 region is CASRTSRNTGELFF. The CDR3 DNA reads TGTGCCAGCAGGACTAGCCGGAACACCGGGGAGCTGTTTTTT.

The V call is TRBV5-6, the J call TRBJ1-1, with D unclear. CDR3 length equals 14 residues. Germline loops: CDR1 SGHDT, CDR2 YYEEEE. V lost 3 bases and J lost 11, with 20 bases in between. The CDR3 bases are TGTGCCAGCAGCTCGAGGACGGACGGCGGGCTGGCTTTCTTT. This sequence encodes CASSSRTDGGLAFF. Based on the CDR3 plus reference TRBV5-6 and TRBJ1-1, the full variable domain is DAGVTQSPTHLIKTRGQQVTLRCSPKSGHDTVSWYQQALGQGPQFIFQYYEEEERQRGNFPDRFSGHQFPNYSSELNVNALLLGDSALYLCASSSRTDGGLAFFGQGTRLTVV.

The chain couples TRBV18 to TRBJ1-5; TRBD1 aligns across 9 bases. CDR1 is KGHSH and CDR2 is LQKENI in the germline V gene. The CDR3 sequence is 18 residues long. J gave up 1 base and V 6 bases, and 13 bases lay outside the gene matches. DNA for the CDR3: TGTGCCAGCTCGCTTAAACAGGGGGCAGGTGGCAGCAATCAGCCCCAGCATTTT. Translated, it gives CASSLKQGAGGSNQPQHF.

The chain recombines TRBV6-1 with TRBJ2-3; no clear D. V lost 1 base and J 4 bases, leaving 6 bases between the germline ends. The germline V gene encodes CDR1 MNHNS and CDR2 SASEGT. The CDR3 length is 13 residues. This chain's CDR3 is CASSEGRPDTQYF. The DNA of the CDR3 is TGTGCCAGCAGTGAAGGACGGCCAGATACGCAGTATTTT.

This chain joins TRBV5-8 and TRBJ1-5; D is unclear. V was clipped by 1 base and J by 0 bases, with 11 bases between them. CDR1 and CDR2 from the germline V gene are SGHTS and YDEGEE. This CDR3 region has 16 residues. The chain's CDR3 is CASSLTTPNSNQPQHF. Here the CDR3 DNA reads TGTGCCAGCAGCTTGACTACACCGAATAGCAATCAGCCCCAGCATTTT.

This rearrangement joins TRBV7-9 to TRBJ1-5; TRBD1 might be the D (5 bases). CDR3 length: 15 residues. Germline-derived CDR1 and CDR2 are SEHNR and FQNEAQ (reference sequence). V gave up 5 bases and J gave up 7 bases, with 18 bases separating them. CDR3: CASSQGGGMGQPQHF. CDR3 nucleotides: TGTGCCAGCAGCCAGGGTGGAGGGATGGGGCAGCCCCAGCATTTT.

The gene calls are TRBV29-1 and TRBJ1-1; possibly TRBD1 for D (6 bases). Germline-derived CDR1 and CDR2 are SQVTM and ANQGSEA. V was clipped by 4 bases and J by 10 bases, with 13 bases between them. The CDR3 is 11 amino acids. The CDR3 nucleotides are TGCAGCGTTGCGGGGGCGACAGGAGCTTTCTTT. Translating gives CSVAGATGAFF.

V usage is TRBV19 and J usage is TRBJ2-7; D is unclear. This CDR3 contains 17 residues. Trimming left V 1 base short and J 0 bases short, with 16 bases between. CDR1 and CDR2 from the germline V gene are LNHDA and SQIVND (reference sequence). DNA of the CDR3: TGTGCCAGTAGTATAGCGGCGGTTGTCGGATCCTCCTACGAGCAGTACTTC. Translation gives CASSIAAVVGSSYEQYF.